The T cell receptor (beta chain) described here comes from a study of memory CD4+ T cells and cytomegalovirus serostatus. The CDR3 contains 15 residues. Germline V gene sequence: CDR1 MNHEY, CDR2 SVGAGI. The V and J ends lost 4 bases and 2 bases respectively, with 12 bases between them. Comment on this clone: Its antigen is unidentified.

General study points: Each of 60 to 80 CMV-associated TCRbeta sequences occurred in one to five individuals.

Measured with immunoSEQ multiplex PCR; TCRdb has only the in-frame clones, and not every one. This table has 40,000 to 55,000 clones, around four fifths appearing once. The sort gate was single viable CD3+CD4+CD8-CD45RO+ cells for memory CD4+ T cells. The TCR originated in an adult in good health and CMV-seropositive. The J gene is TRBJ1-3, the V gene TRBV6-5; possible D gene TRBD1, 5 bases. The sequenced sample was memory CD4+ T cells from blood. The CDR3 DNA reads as TGTGCCAGCAGTTCCGGGGACGGAACTGGAAACACCATATATTTT. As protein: CASSSGDGTGNTIYF.